Listed below are T cell receptor beta chains from one sample, sequenced in a study of neoadjuvant anti-PD-1 for oral cavity cancer. Only in-frame clones appear in the TCRdb table, and some are missing; sequencing was by immunoSEQ multiplex PCR. Among about 7,600 clones, around 53% were seen once, and the ten largest hold about 11%. Sequenced material: tumor tissue, taken before nivolumab (anti-PD-1) treatment. The receptors come from a person between 40 and 85 years old with oral cavity squamous cell carcinoma. The CDR3 runs from the conserved cysteine through the conserved F or W. A D gene is named only where the DNA matches it firmly. Size is omitted from some rows. Given values are once, few, many or a class for expanded clones.

.	TRBD1	TRBJ2-7	TRBV30	CAWSFTGQAGEQYF	TGTGCCTGGAGTTTTACGGGACAGGCGGGGGAGCAGTACTTC
once	.	TRBJ1-4	TRBV6-5	CASSFLGKLSKLFF	TGTGCCAGCAGTTTCTTGGGTAAGTTGAGTAAACTGTTTTTT
.	.	TRBJ1-2	TRBV27	CASSIAGRSGGYTF	TGTGCCAGCAGCATTGCCGGAAGATCGGGGGGCTACACCTTC
.	TRBD2	TRBJ2-7	TRBV7-9	CASSQDLQRELFEQYF	TGTGCCAGCAGCCAAGATCTCCAGCGGGAGCTGTTCGAGCAGTACTTC
.	TRBD2	TRBJ2-7	TRBV7-9	CASSLRDYTYEQYF	TGTGCCAGCAGCCTCCGGGACTATACCTACGAGCAGTACTTC
.	.	TRBJ2-2	TRBV11-1	CASSFRQSTGELFF	TGTGCCAGCAGCTTTAGACAGAGCACCGGGGAGCTGTTTTTT
few	.	TRBJ1-1	TRBV30	CASPGDTEAFF	TGTGCCTCTCCAGGGGACACTGAAGCTTTCTTT
.	.	TRBJ2-7	TRBV5-6	CASSLGESGLEQYF	TGTGCCAGCAGCTTGGGTGAGAGTGGTCTCGAGCAGTACTTC
.	TRBD1	TRBJ1-2	TRBV5-1	CASSPRGTGVDGYTF	TGCGCCAGCAGCCCCAGGGGGACAGGGGTCGATGGCTACACCTTC
.	.	TRBJ1-1	TRBV29-1	CSVPLPTNTEAFF	TGCAGCGTACCCTTGCCTACGAACACTGAAGCTTTCTTT
.	TRBD2	TRBJ2-3	TRBV28	CASSSIRLAGSTDTQYF	TGTGCCAGCAGTTCTATTCGACTAGCGGGAAGCACAGATACGCAGTATTTT
.	.	TRBJ1-2	TRBV20-1	CSEQTNYGYTF	TGCAGTGAACAGACTAACTATGGCTACACCTTC
.	.	TRBJ2-3	TRBV9	CASSVVTGADTQYF	TGTGCCAGCAGCGTAGTAACGGGTGCAGATACGCAGTATTTT
few	.	TRBJ2-3	TRBV2	CASSDTGEPQYF	TGTGCCAGCAGCGATACAGGAGAGCCGCAGTATTTT
.	.	TRBJ2-3	TRBV9	CASSVGGLSTDTQYF	TGTGCCAGCAGCGTAGGGGGACTCAGCACAGATACGCAGTATTTT
few	.	TRBJ2-7	TRBV21-1	CASSKNRTGSFHEQYF	TGTGCCAGCAGCAAAAATCGCACAGGATCTTTCCACGAGCAGTACTTC
few	TRBD1	TRBJ1-2	TRBV7-2	CASSLQRDRAGYTF	TGTGCCAGCAGCTTACAACGGGACAGGGCTGGCTACACCTTC
few	TRBD2	TRBJ2-1	TRBV7-3	CASSFGGSKNEQFF	TGTGCCAGCAGCTTCGGCGGGAGCAAGAATGAGCAGTTCTTC
.	TRBD2	TRBJ2-3	TRBV6-4	CASSVSLLAGMDTQYF	TGTGCCAGCAGTGTTTCTCTCCTAGCGGGAATGGATACGCAGTATTTT
.	.	TRBJ2-5	TRBV29-1	CSVEMEAGETQYF	TGCAGCGTTGAAATGGAGGCCGGGGAGACCCAGTACTTC
.	TRBD1	TRBJ1-2	TRBV18	CASSPPGQGVYGYTF	TGTGCCAGCTCACCTCCTGGACAGGGGGTTTATGGCTACACCTTC
few	.	TRBJ1-1	TRBV11-2	CASSLTGTGTEAFF	TGTGCCAGCAGCTTAACAGGGACGGGGACTGAAGCTTTCTTT
.	.	TRBJ1-4	TRBV28	CASRLQASNEKLFF	TGTGCCAGCAGGTTACAGGCTTCTAATGAAAAACTGTTTTTT
.	TRBD2	TRBJ2-2	TRBV6-5	CASTRLAPGELFF	TGTGCCAGCACCCGACTAGCCCCCGGGGAGCTGTTTTTT
.	.	TRBJ1-5	TRBV10-3	CAISEPQAGFNQPQHF	TGTGCCATCAGTGAGCCGCAGGCCGGATTCAATCAGCCCCAGCATTTT
.	.	TRBJ2-1	TRBV7-2	CASSLRISSALYNEQFF	TGTGCCAGCAGCTTACGGATAAGTAGCGCCCTCTACAATGAGCAGTTCTTC
.	.	TRBJ1-1	TRBV29-1	CSGKPREGAKNTEAFF	TGCAGCGGTAAGCCCAGGGAAGGAGCGAAGAACACTGAAGCTTTCTTT
few	TRBD2	TRBJ2-3	TRBV5-1	CASSSVLAGGRDTQYF	TGCGCCAGCAGCTCGGTTTTAGCGGGAGGGCGGGATACGCAGTATTTT